This T cell receptor (beta chain) was sequenced for a study of Tregs in tolerant kidney transplant recipients. The study, taken as a whole, reports: Findings come from small patient numbers and require larger validation. Activated donor B cell expansion appeared to reveal the most relevant donor-specific TCRbeta repertoire. Biological reproducibility was not directly addressed, but technical replication error appeared minimal.

For this clone: What it recognizes is unknown.

Using immunoSEQ multiplex PCR, the repertoire was profiled, and TCRdb retains in-frame clones only, with some absent. The table shows tens of thousands of clones, with approximately 92% occurring only once. The CDR3 runs to 13 residues. V lost 0 bases and J 1 base, leaving 6 bases between the germline ends. Germline V gives CDR1 GTSNPN, CDR2 SVGIG (reference sequence). The receptor comes from a human donor in good health. V and J are TRBV30 and TRBJ1-1; D remains ambiguous. Material for sequencing was CD8+ T cells from blood. The CDR3 DNA is TGTGCCTGGAGTGTGCAATCGAACACTGAAGCTTTCTTT. It is translated as CAWSVQSNTEAFF.